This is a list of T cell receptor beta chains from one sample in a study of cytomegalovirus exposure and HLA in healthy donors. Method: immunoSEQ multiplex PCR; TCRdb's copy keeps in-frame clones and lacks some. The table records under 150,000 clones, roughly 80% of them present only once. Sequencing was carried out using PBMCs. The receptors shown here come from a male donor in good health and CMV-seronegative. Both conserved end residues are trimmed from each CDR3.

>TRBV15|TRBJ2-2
ATSRGHLNTGELF
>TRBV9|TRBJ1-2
ASNEDNRGRNYGYT
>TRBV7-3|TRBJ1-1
ASSWGGTEAF
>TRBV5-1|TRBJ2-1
ASSLESGVNEQF
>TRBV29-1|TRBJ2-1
SVTGTGGNEQF
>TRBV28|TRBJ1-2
ATRGGSRGYT
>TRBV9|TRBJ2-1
ASSVGVYNEQF
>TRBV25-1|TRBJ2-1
ASKERERNNEQF
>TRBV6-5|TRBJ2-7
ASTPGGSGYEQY
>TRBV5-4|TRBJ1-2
AGFTLQDRNTYGYT
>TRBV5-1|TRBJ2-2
ASSPGGLNTGELF
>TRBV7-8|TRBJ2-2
ASSLAAGTTSGELF
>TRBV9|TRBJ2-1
ASSVRGVWASGEEQF